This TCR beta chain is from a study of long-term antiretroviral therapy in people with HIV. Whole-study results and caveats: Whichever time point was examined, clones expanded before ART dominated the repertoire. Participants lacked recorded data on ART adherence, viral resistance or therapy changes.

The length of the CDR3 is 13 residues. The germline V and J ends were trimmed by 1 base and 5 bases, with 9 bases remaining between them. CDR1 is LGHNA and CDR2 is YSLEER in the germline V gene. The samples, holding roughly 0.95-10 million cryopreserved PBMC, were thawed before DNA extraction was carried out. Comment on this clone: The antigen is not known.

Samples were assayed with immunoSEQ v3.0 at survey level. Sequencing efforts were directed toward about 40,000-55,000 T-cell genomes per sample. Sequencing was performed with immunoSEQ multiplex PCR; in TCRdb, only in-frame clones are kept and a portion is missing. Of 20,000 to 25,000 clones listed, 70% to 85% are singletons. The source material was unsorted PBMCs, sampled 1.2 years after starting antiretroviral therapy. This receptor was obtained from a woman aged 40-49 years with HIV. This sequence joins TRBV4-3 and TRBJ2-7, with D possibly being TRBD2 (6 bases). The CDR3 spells CASSQGRGNEQYF. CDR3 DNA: TGCGCCAGCAGCCAAGGTCGGGGGAACGAGCAGTACTTC.